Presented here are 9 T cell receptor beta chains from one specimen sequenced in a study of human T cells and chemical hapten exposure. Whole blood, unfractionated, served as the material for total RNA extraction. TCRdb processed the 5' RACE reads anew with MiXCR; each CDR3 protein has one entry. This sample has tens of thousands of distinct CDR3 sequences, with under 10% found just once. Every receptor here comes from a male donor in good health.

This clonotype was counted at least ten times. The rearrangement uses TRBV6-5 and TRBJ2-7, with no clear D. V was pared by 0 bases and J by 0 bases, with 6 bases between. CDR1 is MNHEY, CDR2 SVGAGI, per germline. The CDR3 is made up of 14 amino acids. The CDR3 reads CASSYSTRSYEQYF. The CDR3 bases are TGTGCCAGCAGTTACTCGACTCGCTCCTACGAGCAGTACTTC.

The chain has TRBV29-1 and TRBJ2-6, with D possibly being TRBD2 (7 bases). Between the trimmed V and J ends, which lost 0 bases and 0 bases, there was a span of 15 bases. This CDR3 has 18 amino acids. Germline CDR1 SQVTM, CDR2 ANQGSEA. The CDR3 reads CSVEDPRGGYSGANVLTF. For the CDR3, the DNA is TGCAGCGTTGAAGATCCCAGGGGAGGGTACTCTGGGGCCAACGTCCTGACTTTC.

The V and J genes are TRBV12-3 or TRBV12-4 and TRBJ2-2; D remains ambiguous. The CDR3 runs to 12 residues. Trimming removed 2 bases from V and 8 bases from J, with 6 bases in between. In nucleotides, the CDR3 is TGTGCCAGCAGTTTAAGGGTGGGGGAGCTGTTTTTT. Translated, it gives CASSLRVGELFF.

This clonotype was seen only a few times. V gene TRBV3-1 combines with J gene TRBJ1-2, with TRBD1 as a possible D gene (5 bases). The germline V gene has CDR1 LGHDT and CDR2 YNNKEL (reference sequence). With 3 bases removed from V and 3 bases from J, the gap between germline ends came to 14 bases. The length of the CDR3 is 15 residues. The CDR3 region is CASSQGTEDYYGYTF. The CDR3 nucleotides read TGTGCCAGCAGCCAGGGGACCGAAGATTACTATGGCTACACCTTC.

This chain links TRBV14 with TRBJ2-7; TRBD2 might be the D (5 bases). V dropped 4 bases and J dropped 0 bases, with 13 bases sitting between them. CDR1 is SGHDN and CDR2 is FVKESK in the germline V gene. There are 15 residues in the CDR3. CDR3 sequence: CASSPKAAYSYEQYF. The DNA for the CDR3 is TGTGCCAGCAGCCCTAAAGCGGCTTACTCCTACGAGCAGTACTTC.

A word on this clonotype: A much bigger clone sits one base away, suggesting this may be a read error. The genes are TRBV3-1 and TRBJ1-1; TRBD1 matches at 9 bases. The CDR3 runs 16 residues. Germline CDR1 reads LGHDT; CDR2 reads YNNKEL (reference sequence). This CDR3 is CASSQARPQGATKALF. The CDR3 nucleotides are TGTGCCAGCAGCCAAGCCCGACCACAGGGGGCAACGAAAGCTTTATTT.

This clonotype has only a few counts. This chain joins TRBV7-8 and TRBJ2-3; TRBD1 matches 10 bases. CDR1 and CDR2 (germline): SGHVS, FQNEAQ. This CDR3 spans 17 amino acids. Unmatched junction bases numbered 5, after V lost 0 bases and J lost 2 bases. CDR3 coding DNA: TGTGCCAGCAGCTTAGCCGGGACAGGGGTTACCACAGATACGCAGTATTTT. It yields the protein CASSLAGTGVTTDTQYF.

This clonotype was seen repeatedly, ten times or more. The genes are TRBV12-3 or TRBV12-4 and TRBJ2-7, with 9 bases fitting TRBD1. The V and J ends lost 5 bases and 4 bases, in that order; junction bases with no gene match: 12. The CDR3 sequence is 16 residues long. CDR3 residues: CASSPPPGQGAYEQYF. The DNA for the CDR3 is TGTGCCAGCAGTCCCCCGCCGGGACAGGGTGCGTACGAGCAGTACTTC.

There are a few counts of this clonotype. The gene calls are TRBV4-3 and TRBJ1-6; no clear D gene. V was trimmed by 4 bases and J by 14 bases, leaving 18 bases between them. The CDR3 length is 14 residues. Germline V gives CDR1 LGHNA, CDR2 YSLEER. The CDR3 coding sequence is TGCGCCAGCAGCCGAGAAACGAATGAAGATGCCCTCCACTTT. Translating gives CASSRETNEDALHF.